The rows below give T cell receptor beta chains drawn from one sample of a study of shared clonotypes between healthy human individuals. Generated by immunoSEQ multiplex PCR, the TCRdb table keeps only in-frame clones and is missing some. There are 490,000 or so clones in the sample; over 65% occur only once, and roughly 13% lies in the top ten. Material: PBMCs. The receptors stem from a woman aged 40 to 49 in good health. Some clones in this sample may be carry-over from other donors' samples. The CDR3 runs from the conserved cysteine through the conserved F or W. A D gene is named only where the DNA matches it firmly. Size values are once, few and many counts, or a class for expanded clones, and some rows have none.

CASSLGLAASEQYF	TGTGCCAGCAGCTTGGGCCTAGCGGCGAGCGAGCAGTACTTC	TRBD2	-	TRBV5-4	TRBJ2-7
CASRPLAGGTDTQYF	TGTGCCAGCAGGCCGCTAGCGGGAGGCACAGATACGCAGTATTTT	TRBD2	-	TRBV6-1	TRBJ2-3
CASSSRHLGLGPLSPYNEQFF	TGTGCCAGCAGCTCCCGCCATTTGGGACTAGGACCTCTTAGCCCCTACAATGAGCAGTTCTTC	TRBD2	-	TRBV7-3	TRBJ2-1
CASSRTANTGELFF	TGTGCCAGCAGCCGGACAGCGAACACCGGGGAGCTGTTTTTT	-	-	TRBV6-5	TRBJ2-2
CASSYRQQVSAYEQYF	TGTGCCAGCAGTTACCGCCAACAGGTATCCGCCTACGAGCAGTACTTC	-	-	TRBV6-5	TRBJ2-7
CASSSGRREETQYF	TGTGCCAGCAGCTCGGGACGGAGAGAAGAGACCCAGTACTTC	-	-	TRBV28	TRBJ2-5
CASSWGGTDTQYF	TGTGCCAGCAGCTGGGGGGGCACAGATACGCAGTATTTT	-	-	TRBV7-2	TRBJ2-3
CASSPTTLNEQFF	TGTGCCAGCTCACCCACGACTCTCAATGAGCAGTTCTTC	-	-	TRBV18	TRBJ2-1
CASSQYYREETQYF	TGCGCCAGCAGCCAGTATTACAGGGAAGAGACCCAGTACTTC	-	-	TRBV4-3	TRBJ2-5
CASSLAGRGVFGNTIYF	TGTGCCAGCAGCCTTGCTGGAAGAGGAGTCTTTGGAAACACCATATATTTT	-	-	TRBV7-2	TRBJ1-3
CASSHTGEGQPQHF	TGCGCCAGCAGCCACACAGGGGAGGGTCAGCCCCAGCATTTT	TRBD1	-	TRBV5-1	TRBJ1-5
CASSPDRTNTEAFF	TGTGCCAGCAGCCCGGACAGAACGAACACTGAAGCTTTCTTT	-	-	TRBV11-1	TRBJ1-1
CASSLNGWVTEQFF	TGTGCCAGCAGCTTAAACGGGTGGGTGACGGAGCAGTTCTTC	-	-	TRBV7-3	TRBJ2-1
CASSPRIPRNTEAFF	TGTGCCAGCAGCCCCCGAATTCCCCGGAACACTGAAGCTTTCTTT	-	-	TRBV7-2	TRBJ1-1
CASSDWAGVDNEQFF	TGTGCCAGCAGTGATTGGGCGGGTGTAGACAATGAGCAGTTCTTC	-	-	TRBV2	TRBJ2-1
CAVNRGGNQPQHF	TGTGCCGTTAACAGGGGCGGCAATCAGCCCCAGCATTTT	TRBD1	once	TRBV2	TRBJ1-5
CASSSPGGEGDTQYF	TGTGCCAGCAGTTCACCAGGGGGCGAGGGAGATACGCAGTATTTT	TRBD1	-	TRBV27	TRBJ2-3
CASSRQGARNTIYF	TGTGCCAGCAGTAGACAGGGGGCGAGGAACACCATATATTTT	TRBD1	-	TRBV27	TRBJ1-3
CASSLGGLAGAGELFF	TGTGCCAGCAGCTTGGGGGGACTAGCGGGAGCTGGGGAGCTGTTTTTT	TRBD2	once	TRBV5-4	TRBJ2-2
CASSPSGSSYNEQFF	TGTGCCAGCAGCCCGTCAGGGAGCTCCTACAATGAGCAGTTCTTC	-	-	TRBV11-2	TRBJ2-1
CASSNTGYQPQHF	TGCGCCAGCAGCAATACAGGGTATCAGCCCCAGCATTTT	-	-	TRBV10-2	TRBJ1-5
CASSLEAGPDNEQFF	TGTGCCAGCAGCTTAGAGGCGGGGCCGGACAATGAGCAGTTCTTC	-	once	TRBV7-3	TRBJ2-1
CASSIDREYEQYF	TGTGCCAGTAGTATAGACAGGGAGTACGAGCAGTACTTC	-	-	TRBV19	TRBJ2-7
CASSHRGGGAYEQYF	TGCGCCAGCAGCCATAGGGGAGGGGGTGCCTACGAGCAGTACTTC	-	-	TRBV4-1	TRBJ2-7
CASSQEAGGPYEQYF	TGTGCCAGCAGCCAAGAGGCCGGAGGGCCCTACGAGCAGTACTTC	-	few	TRBV4-2	TRBJ2-7
CASSLDAGGGNEQFF	TGTGCCAGCAGCTTAGATGCGGGAGGAGGCAATGAGCAGTTCTTC	TRBD2	-	TRBV7-8	TRBJ2-1
CASSPGTRDTDTQYF	TGTGCCAGCAGCCCCGGGACTAGGGACACAGATACGCAGTATTTT	TRBD2	-	TRBV9	TRBJ2-3
CASSLGRVETQYF	TGTGCCAGCAGCTTAGGCAGGGTGGAGACCCAGTACTTC	-	-	TRBV11-2	TRBJ2-5
CASSVYGGAWGYTF	TGTGCCAGCAGCGTATACGGGGGCGCTTGGGGCTACACCTTC	-	once	TRBV9	TRBJ1-2
CASSSQGPGELFF	TGTGCCAGCAGCTCTCAGGGGCCCGGGGAGCTGTTTTTT	-	-	TRBV11-3	TRBJ2-2
CASSPGLNTDTQYF	TGTGCCAGCAGCCCGGGACTAAACACAGATACGCAGTATTTT	TRBD2	-	TRBV9	TRBJ2-3
CASSRSGAGRDTEAFF	TGTGCCAGCAGCCGATCAGGGGCGGGGAGGGACACTGAAGCTTTCTTT	-	-	TRBV27	TRBJ1-1
CASSQEITGRTEAFF	TGCGCCAGCAGCCAAGAGATTACAGGGAGGACTGAAGCTTTCTTT	-	-	TRBV4-1	TRBJ1-1
CATTRRDRGNQPQHF	TGTGCCACCACCCGCCGGGACAGGGGCAATCAGCCCCAGCATTTT	TRBD1	-	TRBV28	TRBJ1-5
CASSLEFTGVPGYTF	TGTGCCAGCAGCTTGGAATTTACAGGGGTTCCAGGCTACACCTTC	TRBD1	few	TRBV5-6	TRBJ1-2